A single sample is the source of the 8 T cell receptor beta chains below, sequenced in a study of technical replicates of blood from four donors. Here immunoSEQ multiplex PCR was the method, and the copy in TCRdb shows in-frame clones only, minus some. The table shows about 70,000 clones, with 90% to 95% occurring only once. Sequenced input: PBMCs. The receptor set was obtained from a human donor in good health. Some clones in this sample may be carry-over from other donors' samples.

Only one count was recorded for this clone. The rearrangement uses TRBV5-4 and TRBJ2-4; 9 positions agree with TRBD2. CDR3 length equals 14 residues. Germline assignment: CDR1 SGHNT and CDR2 YYREEE (reference sequence). Trimming removed 3 bases from V and 4 bases from J; junction bases left unmatched: 2. The DNA for the CDR3 is TGTGCCAGCAGCTCAAGCGGGGGGAAAAACATTCAGTACTTC. Amino acids: CASSSSGGKNIQYF. The full variable domain, completed using reference TRBV5-4 and TRBJ2-4, is ETGVTQSPTHLIKTRGQQVTLRCSSQSGHNTVSWYQQALGQGPQFIFQYYREEENGRGNFPPRFSGLQFPNYSSELNVNALELDDSALYLCASSSSGGKNIQYFGAGTRLSVL.

The chain couples TRBV7-3 to TRBJ1-1; D might be TRBD1 (5 bases). Deletions cut 7 bases from V and 1 base from J, with 10 bases between. Germline V CDR1 and CDR2: SGHTA, FQGTGA. The length of the CDR3 is 13 residues. CDR3: CASKRDRNTEAFF. CDR3 coding DNA: TGTGCCAGCAAACGTGACAGGAACACTGAAGCTTTCTTT. Using reference TRBV7-3 and TRBJ1-1 for the parts outside the CDR3, the full variable domain is GAGVSQTPSNKVTEKGKYVELRCDPISGHTALYWYRQSLGQGPEFLIYFQGTGAADDSGLPNDRFFAVRPEGSVSTLKIQRTERGDSAVYLCASKRDRNTEAFFGQGTRLTVV.

The V call is TRBV5-1, the J call TRBJ2-3; TRBD1 aligns across 8 bases. The CDR3 sequence is 15 residues long. V shed 4 bases and J 4 bases; nucleotides not matched to a gene: 8. Germline values: CDR1 SGHRS, CDR2 YFSETQ. In nucleotides, the CDR3 is TGCGCCAGCAGCGTTGGACAGGGCCCCCCAGATACGCAGTATTTT. This translates into CASSVGQGPPDTQYF. Based on the CDR3 plus reference TRBV5-1 and TRBJ2-3, the full variable domain is KAGVTQTPRYLIKTRGQQVTLSCSPISGHRSVSWYQQTPGQGLQFLFEYFSETQRNKGNFPGRFSGRQFSNSRSEMNVSTLELGDSALYLCASSVGQGPPDTQYFGPGTRLTVL.

J is TRBJ2-7 and V is TRBV4-3; possibly TRBD1 for D (5 bases). CDR3 length equals 15 residues. V was clipped by 1 base and J by 0 bases, with 10 bases between them. Germline V gene lookup returns CDR1 LGHNA and CDR2 YSLEER. The CDR3 DNA reads TGCGCCAGCAGCCAAGCCCCCGACAGCTCCTACGAGCAGTACTTC. Protein sequence: CASSQAPDSSYEQYF.

This chain uses TRBV4-1 with TRBJ2-2, with 7 bases aligning to TRBD2. The CDR3 covers 15 residues. The germline CDR1 and CDR2 sequences are MGHRA and YSYEKL. Unmatched junction bases numbered 9, after V lost 5 bases and J lost 6 bases. Written as DNA, the CDR3 is TGCGCCAGCAGCTACCTCTTTGCGGGGGCCGGGGAGCTGTTTTTT. This gives the protein CASSYLFAGAGELFF.

V is TRBV10-3 and J is TRBJ2-7; 10 nucleotides match TRBD1. The V gene end was trimmed by 6 bases and the J gene end by 4 bases; junction bases not matched to a gene: 3. The CDR3 has 13 residues. Per germline, CDR1 ENHRY and CDR2 SYGVKD. CDR3 residues: CAISQGQGYEQYF. The CDR3 DNA reads as TGTGCCATCAGCCAGGGACAGGGGTACGAGCAGTACTTC.

The V call is TRBV5-1, the J call TRBJ2-2, with D unclear. Germline CDR1 is SGHRS and CDR2 is YFSETQ. The CDR3 covers 13 residues. The V gene lost 0 bases and the J gene lost 4 bases, with 4 bases spanning the gap. The CDR3 loop reads CASSLDLTGELFF. In DNA, the CDR3 is TGCGCCAGCAGCTTGGATCTCACCGGGGAGCTGTTTTTT.

The V and J genes are TRBV5-3 and TRBJ1-5, with 7 nucleotides matching TRBD1. Being an ORF, TRBV5-3 has a function that is uncertain. CDR3 length equals 17 residues. The junction had 18 bases not matched to a gene; V was cut back by 6 bases and J by 6 bases. DNA of the CDR3: TGTGCCAGAAAGACGAAAAGAATAGACAGGGTAGGTCAGCCCCAGCATTTT. Translation gives CARKTKRIDRVGQPQHF.